This TCR beta chain was documented in a study of shared T cell receptors in the human thymus. Profiling relied on immunoSEQ multiplex PCR, and the TCRdb table lists in-frame clones only, not all of them. This sample yields 600,000 to 900,000 clones, of which around 85% are seen a single time; about 0.0098% belongs to the top ten. Germline V gene data show CDR1 as SGHRS and CDR2 as YFSETQ. The J segment lost 5 bases and the V segment lost 7 bases, leaving 17 bases of the junction unmatched. This CDR3 contains 17 residues. The sample holds one count of this clone. This sample also appeared in a second study, on human thymus T cells. This second study notes: The donor group consisted of healthy Finnish infants who were having corrective surgery for congenital heart defects. Thymus pieces cut out during corrective heart surgery were the tissue that was used. Thymic and blood repertoires seemed to show skewed V and J gene use. The related literature has documented a marked overlap of thymic repertoires among unrelated individuals.

This chain links TRBV5-1 with TRBJ2-7; 11 nucleotides match TRBD2. Sample: thymocytes. The sequence derives from a girl less than two years old with a congenital heart defect. The chain's CDR3 is CASGLHFSGGVRNEQYF. In DNA, the CDR3 is TGCGCCAGCGGACTCCACTTTAGCGGGGGGGTGAGGAACGAGCAGTACTTC.